Presented here are 25 T cell receptor beta chains from one specimen sequenced in a study of blood T cells in healthy people across ages. For the second PCR, which ran for about 6 to 11 cycles, a sample-barcoded 5' primer and a J-beta primer mix were used. A single record per CDR3 protein comes from TCRdb applying MiXCR to the 5' RACE reads. Here the sample spans 790,000 or so distinct CDR3 sequences, about 47% being singletons. Sequencing input: blood. The receptors here all came from a man at least 80 years old in good health.

The chain recombines TRBV15 with TRBJ2-2; D not certain. The V end was cut by 5 bases, the J end by 4 bases, with 8 bases between. This CDR3 region has 13 residues. Germline CDR1 and CDR2: LNHNV and YYDKDF (reference sequence). The CDR3 sequence is CATSVLSTGELFF. CDR3 nucleotide sequence: TGTGCCACCAGCGTGTTAAGCACCGGGGAGCTGTTTTTT.

This clonotype turned up a few times. This chain links TRBV29-1 with TRBJ2-1; the D gene is possibly TRBD2 (5 bases). Between the trimmed V and J ends, which lost 7 bases and 5 bases, there was a span of 9 bases. The length of the CDR3 is 11 residues. Germline CDR1 is SQVTM and CDR2 is ANQGSEA. The CDR3 nucleotides are TGCAGCGCGGGGTGGGACAATGAGCAGTTCTTC. Its translation is CSAGWDNEQFF.

This clonotype was seen ten or more times. The chain employs TRBV6-6 and TRBJ2-5; D not certain. Trimming took 6 bases from V and 2 from J, leaving 10 bases between them. Per the germline V gene, CDR1 is MNHNY and CDR2 is SVGAGI (reference sequence). There are 13 residues in the CDR3. The CDR3 bases are TGTGCCAGCAGCTTGGTTTATCAAGAGACCCAGTACTTC. Its translation is CASSLVYQETQYF.

This clonotype appeared many times. This chain uses TRBV13 with TRBJ2-6; TRBD1 aligns across 11 bases. Trimming at V came to 7 bases and at J to 0 bases, leaving 11 bases not matched to a gene. Germline V gene lookup returns CDR1 PRHDT and CDR2 FYEKMQ (reference sequence). The CDR3 sequence is 19 residues long. In DNA form, the CDR3 reads TGTGCCAGCACTCCCGTCGGGACAGGGGGATTCTCTGGGGCCAACGTCCTGACTTTC. Protein product: CASTPVGTGGFSGANVLTF.

This clonotype was found once. The rearrangement joins TRBV5-1 to TRBJ2-1, with 9 nucleotides matching TRBD2. CDR1 SGHRS and CDR2 YFSETQ come from the germline V gene. V trimming: 4 bases; J trimming: 4 bases; junction bases outside the gene matches: 3. There are 14 residues in the CDR3. CDR3 in DNA: TGCGCCAGCAGCGCCGGACTAGCGTACAATGAGCAGTTCTTC. Amino acid sequence: CASSAGLAYNEQFF.

This clonotype was observed many times. CDR3 nucleotide sequence: TGCAGCGCTGCCGGGACAGAACTAGAGACCCAGTACTTC. This gives the protein CSAAGTELETQYF. This chain links TRBV29-1 with TRBJ2-5, with 7 bases identical to TRBD1. Germline-derived CDR1 and CDR2 are SQVTM and ANQGSEA. Germline trimming cut 7 bases from V and 4 bases from J; bases unmatched to any gene: 9. The CDR3 consists of 13 residues. The entire variable domain, with the rest obtained from reference TRBV29-1 and TRBJ2-5, is as follows: SAVISQKPSRDICQRGTSLTIQCQVDSQVTMMFWYRQQPGQSLTLIATANQGSEATYESGFVIDKFPISRPNLTFSTLTVSNMSPEDSSIYLCSAAGTELETQYFGPGTRLLVL.

The rearrangement uses TRBV5-1 and TRBJ2-3; D not certain. Germline assignment: CDR1 SGHRS and CDR2 YFSETQ. Trimming took 6 bases from V and 2 from J, leaving 7 bases between them. The CDR3 covers 12 residues. CDR3 in amino acids: CASKESTDTQYF. The DNA for the CDR3 is TGCGCCAGCAAGGAATCCACAGATACGCAGTATTTT.

The table lists this clonotype with a few counts. This rearrangement joins TRBV5-1 to TRBJ2-5; D is perhaps TRBD1 (6 bases). Looked up from germline, CDR1 is SGHRS and CDR2 is YFSETQ. CDR3 length equals 14 residues. The V gene lost 7 bases and the J gene lost 5 bases, with 18 bases spanning the gap. CDR3 amino acids: CASGSDGGVETQYF. DNA of the CDR3: TGCGCCAGCGGAAGCGATGGGGGCGTCGAGACCCAGTACTTC. Looking up the rest from reference TRBV5-1 and TRBJ2-5 gives the full variable domain: KAGVTQTPRYLIKTRGQQVTLSCSPISGHRSVSWYQQTPGQGLQFLFEYFSETQRNKGNFPGRFSGRQFSNSRSEMNVSTLELGDSALYLCASGSDGGVETQYFGPGTRLLVL.

The chain carries TRBV9 and TRBJ1-1; tentative D call: TRBD1 (6 bases). Germline V gene data show CDR1 as SGDLS and CDR2 as YYNGEE. Trimming took off 0 bases at V and 1 base at J, with 13 bases between the two ends. There are 16 residues in the CDR3. In nucleotides, the CDR3 is TGTGCCAGCAGCGTAGGGGGGCTTGAGGCGAACACTGAAGCTTTCTTT. Translating it yields CASSVGGLEANTEAFF.

This clonotype was observed many times. The chain links TRBV28 to TRBJ2-7, with 8 bases lining up with TRBD1. CDR3 length: 15 residues. The V segment lost 6 bases and the J segment 4 bases; nucleotides outside the gene matches: 11. CDR1 is MDHEN, CDR2 SYDVKM, per germline. In DNA, the CDR3 is TGTGCCAGCAGGCCCTATCAGGGGGCTAGTTACGAGCAGTACTTC. This translates into CASRPYQGASYEQYF.

This clonotype was observed a handful of times. The chain uses TRBV7-2 and TRBJ2-1; TRBD2 is a possible D gene (6 bases). The germline gives CDR1 SGHTA, CDR2 FQGNSA. This CDR3 has 14 amino acids. V shed 5 bases and J shed 0 bases, with 8 bases lying between them. The CDR3 loop reads CASSGSGSYNEQFF. The CDR3 nucleotides read TGTGCCAGCAGCGGTAGCGGCTCCTACAATGAGCAGTTCTTC.

In the case of this clonotype: At one boundary the junction diverges from the germline segment, which might be a read error. The DNA of the CDR3 is TGTGCCGGCAGCTTAGGGACAGGGGGTCCACCCCTCCACTTT. Translation gives CAGSLGTGGPPLHF. The chain couples TRBV7-8 to TRBJ1-6; TRBD1 matches at 11 bases. The germline gives CDR1 SGHVS, CDR2 FQNEAQ. The CDR3 is 14 amino acids.

This chain joins TRBV29-1 and TRBJ2-7; 14 nucleotides align to TRBD2. The CDR3 totals 13 residues. The V gene's germline CDR1 is SQVTM and CDR2 ANQGSEA. Unmatched junction bases numbered 3, after V lost 5 bases and J lost 6 bases. The CDR3 DNA reads as TGCAGCGTTCCCGGGACTAGCGGGAGCGAGCAGTACTTC. This sequence encodes CSVPGTSGSEQYF.

The chain carries TRBV29-1 and TRBJ1-1; tentatively, D is TRBD1 (6 bases). This CDR3 is built from 14 residues. With 7 bases removed from V and 3 bases from J, the gap between germline ends came to 18 bases. In germline, CDR1 is SQVTM, CDR2 ANQGSEA. CDR3: CSAGQLKGYTEAFF. In nucleotides, the CDR3 is TGCAGCGCCGGACAGCTTAAGGGGTACACTGAAGCTTTCTTT.

The table lists this clonotype with a count of one. V gene TRBV5-1 combines with J gene TRBJ2-5; no clear D gene. The germline V gene has CDR1 SGHRS and CDR2 YFSETQ. This CDR3 contains 12 residues. V lost 4 bases and J 11 bases, leaving 15 bases between the germline ends. Here the CDR3 DNA reads TGCGCCAGCAGCATCCGTAGGAATGAGCAGTACTTC. Translation: CASSIRRNEQYF.

This clonotype was seen ten or more times. The CDR3 sequence: CASSSPRDRGGNEQFF. The DNA for the CDR3 is TGTGCCAGCAGTTCGCCACGGGACAGGGGTGGCAATGAGCAGTTCTTC. The rearrangement links TRBV28 to TRBJ2-1; 10 positions match TRBD1. The CDR3 length is 16 residues. Germline trimming cut 4 bases from V and 6 bases from J; bases unmatched to any gene: 9. The V gene's germline CDR1 is MDHEN and CDR2 SYDVKM. Complete variable domain (other parts from reference TRBV28 and TRBJ2-1): DVKVTQSSRYLVKRTGEKVFLECVQDMDHENMFWYRQDPGLGLRLIYFSYDVKMKEKGDIPEGYSVSREKKERFSLILESASTNQTSMYLCASSSPRDRGGNEQFFGPGTRLTVL.

The chain recombines TRBV14 with TRBJ2-7; TRBD2 matches 9 bases. CDR1 and CDR2 (germline): SGHDN, FVKESK. The CDR3 is 16 residues long. V was pared by 3 bases and J by 7 bases, with 13 bases of the junction left unmatched. CDR3 coding DNA: TGTGCCAGCAGCCAGGCTAGCGGGGCTTCCTACAATGAGCAGTACTTC. It translates to CASSQASGASYNEQYF.

The chain carries TRBV29-1 and TRBJ2-1; 8 bases map to TRBD1. This CDR3 region has 14 residues. Per germline, CDR1 SQVTM and CDR2 ANQGSEA. Unmatched junction bases numbered 6, after V lost 2 bases and J lost 6 bases. The CDR3 coding sequence is TGCAGCGTTGAAACGTGGACAGGGAGCAATGAGCAGTTCTTC. Translated: CSVETWTGSNEQFF.

The table lists this clonotype with a few counts. The CDR3 sequence: CASSYSERKSTDTQYF. CDR3 nucleotides: TGCGCCAGCAGTTACTCCGAACGGAAAAGCACAGATACGCAGTATTTT. The chain employs TRBV5-1 and TRBJ2-3; D uncertain. With 5 bases removed from V and 0 bases from J, the gap between germline ends came to 16 bases. The CDR3 totals 16 residues. The germline V gene encodes CDR1 SGHRS and CDR2 YFSETQ.

There are a few counts of this clonotype. The chain uses TRBV5-1 and TRBJ2-1, with TRBD2 matching 7 bases. This CDR3 spans 13 amino acids. The junction had 4 bases not matched to a gene; V was cut back by 2 bases and J by 8 bases. Germline V gives CDR1 SGHRS, CDR2 YFSETQ. The CDR3 coding sequence is TGCGCCAGCAGCTTAAGCGGGGCAGATGAGCAGTTCTTC. This gives the protein CASSLSGADEQFF. Full variable domain (outside the CDR3, taken from reference TRBV5-1 and TRBJ2-1): KAGVTQTPRYLIKTRGQQVTLSCSPISGHRSVSWYQQTPGQGLQFLFEYFSETQRNKGNFPGRFSGRQFSNSRSEMNVSTLELGDSALYLCASSLSGADEQFFGPGTRLTVL.

The J gene is TRBJ2-5, the V gene TRBV20-1, with D tentatively TRBD1 or TRBD2 (6 bases each). V was pared by 0 bases and J by 11 bases, with 16 bases between. Germline CDR1 is DFQATT and CDR2 is SNEGSKA (reference sequence). The CDR3 extends over 13 amino acids. This chain's CDR3 is CSARDRGIREQYF. Here the CDR3 DNA reads TGCAGTGCTAGAGATAGGGGGATCCGGGAGCAGTACTTC.

This clonotype was observed many times. The chain links TRBV20-1 to TRBJ1-2, with D possibly matching TRBD1 (5 bases). The CDR3 has 15 residues. The germline CDR1 and CDR2 sequences are DFQATT and SNEGSKA (reference sequence). V was clipped by 0 bases and J by 1 base, with 12 bases between them. CDR3 region: CSARERGILNYGYTF. The CDR3 DNA is TGCAGTGCTAGAGAACGGGGGATTCTTAACTATGGCTACACCTTC.

V and J are TRBV18 and TRBJ2-5; maybe TRBD1 (6 bases). Trimming took 4 bases from V and 11 from J, leaving 20 bases between them. The CDR3 totals 14 residues. Germline V gene data show CDR1 as KGHSH and CDR2 as LQKENI. The CDR3 spells CASSQSRDIRKQYF. The CDR3 DNA reads TGTGCCAGCTCACAGAGCCGGGACATAAGAAAGCAGTACTTC.

The gene calls are TRBV18 and TRBJ2-7; maybe TRBD1 (6 bases). Germline V gene sequence: CDR1 KGHSH, CDR2 LQKENI. CDR3 length: 14 amino acids. Trimming shortened V by 2 bases and J by 0 bases, and 8 bases separated the two germline ends. CDR3 nucleotide sequence: TGTGCCAGCTCACCAGCAGGGGCCTCCTACGAGCAGTACTTC. Protein: CASSPAGASYEQYF.

This clonotype showed up just a few times. Being one base from a much bigger clone, this may be a read error. This chain links TRBV9 with TRBJ2-7, with D possibly being TRBD2 (6 bases). V was shortened by 3 bases and J by 3 bases, with 16 bases between the two germline ends. The CDR3 has 15 residues. Germline-derived CDR1 and CDR2 are SGDLS and YYNGEE. CDR3: CASSAASGGVYEQYF. The CDR3 DNA follows: TGTGCCAGCAGCGCAGCCTCTGGCGGGGTCTACGAGCAGTACTTC.